This record concerns one T cell receptor beta chain sequence. The antigen remains unidentified. CDR1 and CDR2 from the germline V gene are ENHRY and SYGVKD. V lost 7 bases, J lost 3 bases, and 28 bases lay in between. This CDR3 comprises 18 residues. These data are taken from a study of long-term antiretroviral therapy in people with HIV. Points from the study as a whole: Pre-ART clonal expansions dominated every time point's repertoire.

At least two post-ART and at least one pre-ART PBMC sample were available for each donor. Survey-level resolution applied to immunoSEQ assay v3.0. Assay used: immunoSEQ multiplex PCR; TCRdb lists only in-frame clones, some missing. This table has approximately 24,000 clones, around 86% appearing once. The source was unsorted PBMCs, collected at the start of antiretroviral therapy, before treatment. This sequence was found in a woman aged 18-29 years with HIV. The rearrangement links TRBV10-3 to TRBJ2-7; tentatively, D is TRBD2 (6 bases). CDR3 amino acids: CAINPGGDGEKGLYEQYF. The CDR3 DNA sequence: TGTGCCATCAATCCAGGAGGGGACGGGGAGAAGGGCCTCTACGAGCAGTACTTC.